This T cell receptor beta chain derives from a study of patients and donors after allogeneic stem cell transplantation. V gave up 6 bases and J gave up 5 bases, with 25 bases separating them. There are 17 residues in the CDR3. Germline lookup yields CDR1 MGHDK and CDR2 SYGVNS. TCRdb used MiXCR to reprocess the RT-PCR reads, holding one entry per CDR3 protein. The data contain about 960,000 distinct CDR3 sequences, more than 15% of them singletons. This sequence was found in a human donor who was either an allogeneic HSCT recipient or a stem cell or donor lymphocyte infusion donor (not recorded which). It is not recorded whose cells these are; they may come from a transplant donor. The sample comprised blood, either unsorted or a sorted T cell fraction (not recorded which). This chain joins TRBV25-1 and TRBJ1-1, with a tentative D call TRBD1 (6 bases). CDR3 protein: CASSPRRAGASGTEAFF. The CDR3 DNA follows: TGTGCCAGCAGCCCTAGGAGGGCAGGGGCGAGCGGGACTGAAGCTTTCTTT.